This T cell receptor beta chain was recovered during a study of blood T cell repertoires in COVID-19. Repertoires were generated with immunoSEQ multiplex PCR, while TCRdb's copy carries only in-frame clones and drops some. Of approximately 70,000 clones detected, approximately 89% appear once; the ten largest clones hold around 9.1%. Trimming left V 4 bases short and J 2 bases short, with 12 bases between. The CDR3 runs 15 residues. The rearrangement links TRBV6-7 to TRBJ1-5, with D hard to call. TRBV6-7 is flagged as an ORF with uncertain function. This sequence originates from a human donor in a cohort sampled during active COVID-19. The source material was peripheral blood. The CDR3 DNA sequence: TGTGCCAGCAGTTGCCGCCAGGTTCGCAATCAGCCCCAGCATTTT. It specifies CASSCRQVRNQPQHF.